Below are 16 T cell receptor beta chains sequenced from a single sample in a study of CD8+ T cells in alopecia areata. RNA extraction and reverse transcription yielded cDNA as sequencing template. The repertoire was sequenced with immunoSEQ multiplex PCR; TCRdb's copy has only in-frame clones and lacks some. The profile covers about 250,000 clones, with around 64% appearing a single time and around 0.84% taken by the ten largest. Treatment here: oral pan-JAK inhibitor, 5-10 mg twice daily. Source: CD4+ T cells sorted from blood, taken at roughly week 53, from a patient treated with tofacitinib. These receptors were obtained from a human donor with alopecia areata.

The J gene is TRBJ2-3, the V gene TRBV4-1, with 11 nucleotides matching TRBD2. This CDR3 contains 18 residues. Trimming cost V 1 base and J 6 bases; bases outside gene matches: 12. Germline V gene lookup returns CDR1 MGHRA and CDR2 YSYEKL. CDR3 residues: CASSQGPVVAGGKDTQYF. DNA for the CDR3: TGCGCCAGCAGCCAAGGACCGGTGGTAGCGGGGGGGAAGGATACGCAGTATTTT.

The chain recombines TRBV19 with TRBJ2-2, with D uncertain. The germline V gene encodes CDR1 LNHDA and CDR2 SQIVND (reference sequence). This CDR3 spans 13 amino acids. Trimming took off 3 bases at V and 4 bases at J, with 6 bases between the two ends. CDR3 DNA: TGTGCCAGTAGTATTGAGCTCACCGGGGAGCTGTTTTTT. Its protein product is CASSIELTGELFF.

This clone was counted only a few times. The chain recombines TRBV29-1 with TRBJ1-1; no reliable D call. V lost 0 bases and J 1 base, leaving 9 bases between the germline ends. In germline, CDR1 is SQVTM, CDR2 ANQGSEA. This CDR3 is 14 amino acids long. The CDR3 DNA is TGCAGCGTTGAAGACCGGGGAAGGAACACTGAAGCTTTCTTT. Translating gives CSVEDRGRNTEAFF.

The rearrangement uses TRBV14 and TRBJ2-7, with unresolved D. CDR1 SGHDN and CDR2 FVKESK come from the germline V gene. V lost 2 bases to trimming and J lost 8 bases, with 13 bases between them. The CDR3 covers 13 residues. CDR3 protein: CASSQRHFPQQYF. The CDR3 coding sequence is TGTGCCAGCAGCCAACGGCATTTTCCACAGCAGTACTTC. Full variable domain (remainder filled in from reference TRBV14 and TRBJ2-7): EAGVTQFPSHSVIEKGQTVTLRCDPISGHDNLYWYRRVMGKEIKFLLHFVKESKQDESGMPNNRFLAERTGGTYSTLKVQPAELEDSGVYFCASSQRHFPQQYFGPGTRLTVT.

The genes are TRBV25-1 and TRBJ2-1, with TRBD2 identical over 7 bases. J was trimmed by 1 base and V by 8 bases; bases with no gene match: 5. The germline V gene encodes CDR1 MGHDK and CDR2 SYGVNS. The CDR3 has 14 residues. CDR3 coding DNA: TGTGCCAGCGCCCCGGGGGGATCCTACAATGAGCAGTTCTTC. Its protein product is CASAPGGSYNEQFF.

The table lists this clone with a count of one. Written as DNA, the CDR3 is TGCGCCAGCAGCTTGGTCGGACGCACCTACGAGCAGTACTTC. It codes for CASSLVGRTYEQYF. This chain uses TRBV5-1 with TRBJ2-7; no clear D gene. Germline assignment: CDR1 SGHRS and CDR2 YFSETQ. CDR3 size: 14 residues. V gave up 0 bases and J gave up 2 bases, with 9 bases separating them.

This chain joins TRBV27 and TRBJ2-3, with 11 bases fitting TRBD2. This CDR3 comprises 17 residues. The V segment lost 5 bases and the J segment 0 bases; nucleotides outside the gene matches: 7. Germline V gives CDR1 MNHEY, CDR2 SMNVEV (reference sequence). The CDR3 sequence is CASSPLRLAGSTDTQYF. In DNA form, the CDR3 reads TGTGCCAGCAGTCCCCTCCGACTAGCGGGGAGCACAGATACGCAGTATTTT.

The V and J genes are TRBV30 and TRBJ2-7; TRBD1 matches at 7 bases. The CDR3 spans 13 residues. The germline V gene encodes CDR1 GTSNPN and CDR2 SVGIG (reference sequence). J gave up 0 bases and V 6 bases, and 5 bases lay outside the gene matches. CDR3 in DNA: TGTGCCTGTACGCCAGGGGGCTCCTACGAGCAGTACTTC. Translated: CACTPGGSYEQYF.

The J gene is TRBJ1-6, the V gene TRBV29-1, with D perhaps TRBD1 (5 bases). V lost 3 bases and J lost 5, with 11 bases in between. Germline CDR1 reads SQVTM; CDR2 reads ANQGSEA. The CDR3 has 14 residues. CDR3 sequence reads: CSVEGGKDNSPLHF. In DNA, the CDR3 is TGCAGCGTTGAGGGGGGGAAGGATAATTCACCCCTCCACTTT.

The chain carries TRBV30 and TRBJ2-2; D might be TRBD2 (6 bases). Between the trimmed V and J ends, which lost 2 bases and 7 bases, there was a span of 20 bases. The germline gives CDR1 GTSNPN, CDR2 SVGIG (reference sequence). This CDR3 has 16 amino acids. CDR3 region: CAWSSVAARRGGELFF. CDR3 DNA sequence: TGTGCCTGGAGTTCAGTAGCGGCCCGTAGGGGCGGGGAGCTGTTTTTT.

This chain links TRBV27 with TRBJ2-5; TRBD2 matches 7 bases. Germline-derived CDR1 and CDR2 are MNHEY and SMNVEV (reference sequence). CDR3 length: 16 amino acids. V dropped 8 bases and J dropped 0; count of bases not matched to a gene: 12. CDR3 coding DNA: TGTGCCAGCGCCCAGGGAGCGGGGCAGTACCAAGAGACCCAGTACTTC. This translates into CASAQGAGQYQETQYF.

This clone was picked up a small number of times. The CDR3, as DNA: TGTGCCAGCAGCCCTGGGACAGGGAGAAGGTCACCCCTCCACTTT. Encoded protein: CASSPGTGRRSPLHF. The V gene is TRBV7-2, the J gene TRBJ1-6; 9 bases align to TRBD1. CDR3 length: 15 amino acids. V lost 5 bases to trimming and J lost 10 bases; unmatched junction nucleotides: 9. Germline V lookup: CDR1 SGHTA, CDR2 FQGNSA.

The chain is built from TRBV19 and TRBJ1-2, with TRBD1 identical over 7 bases. Germline lookup yields CDR1 LNHDA and CDR2 SQIVND (reference sequence). This CDR3 region has 14 residues. Losses at the gene ends were 10 bases for V and 8 bases for J; bases not matched to a gene: 16. The CDR3 DNA follows: TGTGCCACCCACCTGAGGACAGGATTCCGGGGCTACACCTTC. Encoded protein: CATHLRTGFRGYTF.

The J gene is TRBJ2-2, the V gene TRBV29-1, with 7 bases lining up with TRBD2. This CDR3 is 15 amino acids long. Germline V gene data show CDR1 as SQVTM and CDR2 as ANQGSEA. The trim removed 6 bases at V and 0 bases at J, leaving 7 bases unmatched. This CDR3 is CSVRGSEANTGELFF. The CDR3 coding sequence is TGCAGCGTGCGGGGGTCAGAAGCGAACACCGGGGAGCTGTTTTTT.

CDR3: CASSRGQGANYGYTF. The CDR3 DNA sequence: TGTGCCAGCAGTAGAGGGCAGGGAGCTAACTATGGCTACACCTTC. J is TRBJ1-2 and V is TRBV25-1; tentatively, D is TRBD1 (5 bases). The CDR3 totals 15 residues. Germline loops: CDR1 MGHDK, CDR2 SYGVNS. Trimming took off 5 bases at V and 0 bases at J, with 13 bases between the two ends.

The rearrangement links TRBV19 to TRBJ2-5, with D perhaps matching TRBD2 (6 bases). The length of the CDR3 is 12 residues. Germline assignment: CDR1 LNHDA and CDR2 SQIVND (reference sequence). V lost 9 bases and J 1 base, leaving 9 bases between the germline ends. The CDR3 is CAREGIQETQYF. For the CDR3, the DNA is TGTGCCAGGGAGGGGATCCAAGAGACCCAGTACTTC.